One sample yielded the 8 T cell receptor beta chains listed below, sequenced in a study of low-dose radiotherapy and immunotherapy resistance in tumors. Time point reported: before trial treatment. Gene-specific TRAV and TRBV primers were used for first-strand cDNA, covering alpha and beta chains. Amplification, which lasted roughly 20 PCR cycles, used a constant-region primer and V-primer adapter to amplify TCRs. TCRdb recomputed calls from the reads with MiXCR, one row per CDR3 protein. The sample includes about 89,000 distinct CDR3 sequences, 9% to 9.5% of them seen just once. Sequences were derived from PBMCs, sampled before treatment. These receptors came from a male donor with prostate cancer.

This clonotype was detected many times. The chain employs TRBV20-1 and TRBJ1-1; D call uncertain. Trimming pared 6 bases from V and 3 bases from J, leaving 11 bases between. This CDR3 comprises 12 residues. Per the germline V gene, CDR1 is DFQATT and CDR2 is SNEGSKA (reference sequence). CDR3 sequence reads: CSARTAYTEAFF. In DNA form, the CDR3 reads TGCAGTGCCCGAACAGCATACACTGAAGCTTTCTTT.

This clonotype was found many times. V usage is TRBV20-1 and J usage is TRBJ2-6; unclear D gene. V was pared by 2 bases and J by 0 bases, with 2 bases between. The V gene's germline CDR1 is DFQATT and CDR2 SNEGSKA (reference sequence). CDR3 length equals 13 residues. The chain's CDR3 is CSARPSGANVLTF. The DNA for the CDR3 is TGCAGTGCTAGACCCTCTGGGGCCAACGTCCTGACTTTC.

This clonotype was recorded at least ten times. The chain links TRBV2 to TRBJ2-7; possible D gene TRBD2, 6 bases. Germline V CDR1 and CDR2: SNHLY, FYNNEI. Trimming took 1 base from V and 0 from J, leaving 10 bases between them. CDR3 length: 15 amino acids. The CDR3 reads CASSEEAGGSYEQYF. In nucleotides, the CDR3 is TGTGCCAGCAGTGAAGAAGCCGGGGGCTCCTACGAGCAGTACTTC.

The table lists this clonotype with many counts. The chain links TRBV6-6 to TRBJ2-7, with TRBD2 identical over 13 bases. The CDR3 loop spans 15 amino acids. V was pared by 5 bases and J by 4 bases, with 5 bases of the junction left unmatched. Germline-derived CDR1 and CDR2 are MNHNY and SVGAGI (reference sequence). The CDR3 DNA is TGTGCCAGCAGTCCCCGGACTAGCGGGAGTTACGAGCAGTACTTC. It is translated as CASSPRTSGSYEQYF.

This clonotype was counted at least ten times. The V gene is TRBV2, the J gene TRBJ2-2; D call uncertain. Germline CDR1 SNHLY, CDR2 FYNNEI. This CDR3 has 13 residues. The germline V and J ends were trimmed by 5 bases and 1 base, with 5 bases remaining between them. The CDR3 loop is CASSNLNTGELFF. In DNA, the CDR3 is TGTGCCAGCAGTAACCTGAACACCGGGGAGCTGTTTTTT.

The rearrangement uses TRBV5-6 and TRBJ2-1, with 12 bases lining up with TRBD2. V shed 2 bases and J 7 bases; nucleotides not matched to a gene: 7. Per the germline V gene, CDR1 is SGHDT and CDR2 is YYEEEE. This CDR3 spans 16 amino acids. In DNA form, the CDR3 reads TGTGCCAGCAGCTTCCAGACTAGCGGGAGTGTGAATGAGCAGTTCTTC. Translating it yields CASSFQTSGSVNEQFF.

The V gene is TRBV20-1, the J gene TRBJ1-2; unclear D gene. The V end lost 5 bases, the J end lost 3 bases, and 16 bases lay between the germline ends. Germline CDR1 is DFQATT and CDR2 is SNEGSKA (reference sequence). This CDR3 is built from 14 residues. The CDR3: CSAVPTGEDYGYTF. DNA of the CDR3: TGCAGTGCTGTACCGACGGGCGAGGACTATGGCTACACCTTC.

This clonotype has just one count. A much larger clone is a single base away; this may be a read error. This sequence joins TRBV28 and TRBJ2-4; D gene unclear. This CDR3 has 13 amino acids. Per germline, CDR1 MDHEN and CDR2 SYDVKM. Trimming cost V 8 bases and J 4 bases, with 12 bases left between them. The CDR3, as DNA: TGTGCCAGCGGCCGAGGCAGAAAAAACATTCAGTACTTC. Translating gives CASGRGRKNIQYF.